This T cell receptor (beta chain) is from a study of OX40 agonist ivuxolimab in advanced cancers. Study overall: Patients undergoing dose escalation presented with hepatocellular carcinoma, melanoma, renal cell or head and neck cancer.

V lost 7 bases, J lost 2 bases, and 7 bases stayed unmatched. The CDR3 is 15 amino acids. Germline V CDR1 and CDR2: SNHLY, FYNNEI. Clones were read by immunoSEQ multiplex PCR, and TCRdb kept only the in-frame ones, dropping some. Of 25,000 to 30,000 clones in the sample, approximately 80% were seen once. This specimen consisted of CD4+ or CD8+ T cells sorted from blood, obtained in a trial of the OX40 agonist ivuxolimab. The sequence was collected from an adult with an advanced solid tumor such as melanoma, head and neck, liver or kidney cancer. This sequence joins TRBV2 and TRBJ2-5, with TRBD2 matching 10 bases. CDR3 residues: CASKLTSGIQETQYF. CDR3 nucleotide sequence: TGTGCCAGCAAACTTACTAGCGGGATACAAGAGACCCAGTACTTC.